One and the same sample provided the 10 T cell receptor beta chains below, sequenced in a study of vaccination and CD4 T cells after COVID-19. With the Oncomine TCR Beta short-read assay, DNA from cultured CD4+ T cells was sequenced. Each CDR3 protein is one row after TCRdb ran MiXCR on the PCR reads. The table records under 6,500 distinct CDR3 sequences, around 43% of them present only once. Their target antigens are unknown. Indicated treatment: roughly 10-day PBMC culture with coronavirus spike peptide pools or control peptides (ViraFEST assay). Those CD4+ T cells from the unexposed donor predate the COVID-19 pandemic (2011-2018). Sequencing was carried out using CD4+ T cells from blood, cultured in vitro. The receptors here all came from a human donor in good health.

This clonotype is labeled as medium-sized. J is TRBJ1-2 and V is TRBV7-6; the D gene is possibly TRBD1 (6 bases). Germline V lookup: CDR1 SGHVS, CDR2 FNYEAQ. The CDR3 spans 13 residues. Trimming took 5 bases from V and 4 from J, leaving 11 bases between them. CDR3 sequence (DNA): TGTGCCAGCAGCCCCAGGGGTCCCTATGGCTACACCTTC. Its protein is CASSPRGPYGYTF.

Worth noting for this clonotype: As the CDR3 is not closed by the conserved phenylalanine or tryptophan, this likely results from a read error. The CDR3: CASPDTNYGYTC. CDR3 sequence (DNA): TGTGCCAGCCCGGACACGAACTATGGCTACACCTGC. This chain joins TRBV6-4 and TRBJ1-2; perhaps TRBD1 as D (5 bases). The germline CDR1 and CDR2 sequences are MRHNA and SNTAGT. This CDR3 region has 12 residues. V lost 8 bases and J 2 bases, leaving 9 bases between the germline ends.

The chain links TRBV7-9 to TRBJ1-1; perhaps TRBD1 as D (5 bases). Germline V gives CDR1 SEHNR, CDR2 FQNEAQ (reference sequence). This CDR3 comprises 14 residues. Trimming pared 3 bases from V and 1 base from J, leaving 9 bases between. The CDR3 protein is CASSLGQWNTEAFF. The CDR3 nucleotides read TGTGCCAGCAGCTTGGGGCAGTGGAACACTGAAGCTTTCTTT. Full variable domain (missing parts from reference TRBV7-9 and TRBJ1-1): DTGVSQNPRHKITKRGQNVTFRCDPISEHNRLYWYRQTLGQGPEFLTYFQNEAQLEKSRLLSDRFSAERPKGSFSTLEIQRTEQGDSAMYLCASSLGQWNTEAFFGQGTRLTVV.

CDR3: CASSSDGEGPQHF. In nucleotides, the CDR3 is TGTGCCAGTAGTTCAGATGGGGAAGGGCCCCAGCATTTT. The V gene is TRBV19, the J gene TRBJ1-5; D gene ambiguous. Trimming shortened V by 5 bases and J by 9 bases, and 14 bases separated the two germline ends. The CDR3 totals 13 residues. Germline loops: CDR1 LNHDA, CDR2 SQIVND (reference sequence). The whole variable domain, remainder taken from reference TRBV19 and TRBJ1-5, is DGGITQSPKYLFRKEGQNVTLSCEQNLNHDAMYWYRQDPGQGLRLIYYSQIVNDFQKGDIAEGYSVSREKKESFPLTVTSAQKNPTAFYLCASSSDGEGPQHFGDGTRLSIL.

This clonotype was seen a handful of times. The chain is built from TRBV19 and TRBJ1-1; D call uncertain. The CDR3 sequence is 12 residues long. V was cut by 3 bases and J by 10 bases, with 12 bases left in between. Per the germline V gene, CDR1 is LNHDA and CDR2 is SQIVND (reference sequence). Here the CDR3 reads CASSIGGGLAFF. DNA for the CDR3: TGTGCCAGTAGTATCGGAGGAGGTTTAGCTTTCTTT. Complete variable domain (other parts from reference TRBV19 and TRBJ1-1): DGGITQSPKYLFRKEGQNVTLSCEQNLNHDAMYWYRQDPGQGLRLIYYSQIVNDFQKGDIAEGYSVSREKKESFPLTVTSAQKNPTAFYLCASSIGGGLAFFGQGTRLTVV.

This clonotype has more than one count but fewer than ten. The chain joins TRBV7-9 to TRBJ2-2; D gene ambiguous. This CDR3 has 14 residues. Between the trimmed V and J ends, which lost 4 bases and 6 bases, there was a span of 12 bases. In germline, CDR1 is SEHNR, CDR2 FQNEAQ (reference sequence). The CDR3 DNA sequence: TGTGCCAGCAGCTACCGACTGGGGTCCGGGGAGCTGTTTTTT. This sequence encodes CASSYRLGSGELFF.

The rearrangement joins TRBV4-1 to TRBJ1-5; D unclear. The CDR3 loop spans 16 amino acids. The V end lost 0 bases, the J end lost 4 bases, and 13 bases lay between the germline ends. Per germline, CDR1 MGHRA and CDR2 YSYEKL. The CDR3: CASSQEGSGGNQPQHF. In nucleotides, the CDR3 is TGCGCCAGCAGCCAAGAAGGTAGTGGCGGTAATCAGCCCCAGCATTTT.

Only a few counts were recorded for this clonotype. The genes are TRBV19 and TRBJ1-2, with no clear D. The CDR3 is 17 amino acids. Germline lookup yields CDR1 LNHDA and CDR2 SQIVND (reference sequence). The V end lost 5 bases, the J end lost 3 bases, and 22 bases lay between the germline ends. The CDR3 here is CASSAGGVVIGDYGYTF. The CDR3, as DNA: TGTGCCAGTAGTGCTGGCGGGGTAGTTATTGGGGACTATGGCTACACCTTC.

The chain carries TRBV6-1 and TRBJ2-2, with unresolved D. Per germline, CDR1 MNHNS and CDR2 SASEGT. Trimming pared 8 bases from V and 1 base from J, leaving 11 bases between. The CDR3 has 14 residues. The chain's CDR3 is CASYPRRNTGELFF. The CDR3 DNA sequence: TGTGCCAGCTACCCTAGGAGGAACACCGGGGAGCTGTTTTTT.

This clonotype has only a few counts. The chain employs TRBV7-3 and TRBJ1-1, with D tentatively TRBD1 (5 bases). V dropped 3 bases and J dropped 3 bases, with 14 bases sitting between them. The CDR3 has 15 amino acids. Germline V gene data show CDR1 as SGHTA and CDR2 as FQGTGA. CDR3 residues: CASSFQGIGDTEAFF. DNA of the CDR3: TGTGCCAGCAGCTTCCAGGGAATAGGAGACACTGAAGCTTTCTTT.